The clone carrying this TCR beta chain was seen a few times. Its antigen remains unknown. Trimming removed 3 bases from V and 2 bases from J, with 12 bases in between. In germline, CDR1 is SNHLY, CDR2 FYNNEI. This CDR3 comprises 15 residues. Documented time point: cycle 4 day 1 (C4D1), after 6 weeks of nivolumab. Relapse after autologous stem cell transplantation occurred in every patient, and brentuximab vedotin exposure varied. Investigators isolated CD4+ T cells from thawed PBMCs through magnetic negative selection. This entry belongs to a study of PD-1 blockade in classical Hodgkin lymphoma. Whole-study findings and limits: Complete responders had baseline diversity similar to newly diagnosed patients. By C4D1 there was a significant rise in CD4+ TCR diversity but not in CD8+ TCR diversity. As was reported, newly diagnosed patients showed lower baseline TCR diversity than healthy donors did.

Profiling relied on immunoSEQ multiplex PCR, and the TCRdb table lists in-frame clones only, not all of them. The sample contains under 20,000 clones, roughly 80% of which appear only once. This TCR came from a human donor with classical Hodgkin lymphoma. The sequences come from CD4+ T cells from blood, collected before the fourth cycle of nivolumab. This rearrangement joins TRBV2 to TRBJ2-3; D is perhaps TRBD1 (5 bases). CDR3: CASSEASGFTDTQYF. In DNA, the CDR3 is TGTGCCAGCAGTGAGGCTTCAGGGTTCACAGATACGCAGTATTTT.